The text below deals with one T cell receptor (beta chain). One entry per CDR3 protein, called by TCRdb with MiXCR from the RT-PCR reads. This repertoire shows 20,000 to 30,000 distinct CDR3 sequences, approximately 43% found once; its top ten account for 78%. The data were obtained in a study of patients and donors after allogeneic stem cell transplantation. This clonotype originated in a human donor who was either an allogeneic HSCT recipient or a stem cell or donor lymphocyte infusion donor (not recorded which). It is not recorded whose cells these are; they may come from a transplant donor. Input material: blood, either unsorted or a sorted T cell fraction (not recorded which).

The CDR3 nucleotides are TGTGCCAGCAGCCAAGACGGAGCTGTGGGAAACACCATATATTTT. This sequence encodes CASSQDGAVGNTIYF. The gene calls are TRBV3-1 and TRBJ1-3; D not certain. CDR1 and CDR2 from the germline V gene are LGHDT and YNNKEL (reference sequence). V lost 0 bases and J lost 4, with 10 bases in between. The CDR3 totals 15 residues.